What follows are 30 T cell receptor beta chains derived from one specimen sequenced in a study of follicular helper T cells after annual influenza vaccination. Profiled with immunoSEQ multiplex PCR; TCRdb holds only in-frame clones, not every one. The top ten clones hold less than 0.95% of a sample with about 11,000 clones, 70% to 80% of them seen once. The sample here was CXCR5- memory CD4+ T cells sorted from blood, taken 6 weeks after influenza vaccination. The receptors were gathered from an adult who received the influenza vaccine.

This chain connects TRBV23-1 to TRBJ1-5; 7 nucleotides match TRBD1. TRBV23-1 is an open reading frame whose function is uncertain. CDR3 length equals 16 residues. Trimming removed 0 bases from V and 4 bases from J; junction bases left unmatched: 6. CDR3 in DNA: TGCGCCAGCAGTCAATCTAGGGGACAGATAAATCAGCCCCAGCATTTT. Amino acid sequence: CASSQSRGQINQPQHF.

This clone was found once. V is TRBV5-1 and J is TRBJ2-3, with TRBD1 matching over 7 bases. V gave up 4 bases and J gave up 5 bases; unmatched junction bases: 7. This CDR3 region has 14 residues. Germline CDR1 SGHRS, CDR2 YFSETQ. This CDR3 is CASSPGRGLDTQYF. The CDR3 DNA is TGCGCCAGCAGCCCCGGCAGGGGGTTAGATACGCAGTATTTT.

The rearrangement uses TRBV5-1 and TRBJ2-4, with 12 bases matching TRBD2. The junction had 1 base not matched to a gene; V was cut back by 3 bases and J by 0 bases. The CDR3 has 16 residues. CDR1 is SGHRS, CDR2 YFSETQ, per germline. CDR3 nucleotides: TGCGCCAGCAGCTCGACTAGCGGGGGAGCCAAAAACATTCAGTACTTC. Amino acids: CASSSTSGGAKNIQYF.

As DNA, the CDR3 is TGTGCCAGCAGCTTAGGTGGGACGACCAGTGGCTACACCTTC. Translated: CASSLGGTTSGYTF. The chain carries TRBV7-8 and TRBJ1-2, with a possible D match to TRBD1 (5 bases). Germline CDR1 reads SGHVS; CDR2 reads FQNEAQ. The CDR3 is 14 amino acids. Trimming took 1 base from V and 7 from J, leaving 13 bases between them. Using reference TRBV7-8 and TRBJ1-2 for the parts outside the CDR3, the full variable domain is GAGVSQSPRYKVAKRGQDVALRCDPISGHVSLFWYQQALGQGPEFLTYFQNEAQLDKSGLPSDRFFAERPEGSVSTLKIQRTQQEDSAVYLCASSLGGTTSGYTFGSGTRLTVV.

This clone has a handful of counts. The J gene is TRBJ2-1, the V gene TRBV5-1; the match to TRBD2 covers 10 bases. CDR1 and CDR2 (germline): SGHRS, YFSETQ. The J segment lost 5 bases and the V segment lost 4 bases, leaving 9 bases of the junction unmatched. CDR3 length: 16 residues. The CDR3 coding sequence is TGCGCCAGCAGCAATGGCAATAGCGGGGGGAACAATGAGCAGTTCTTC. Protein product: CASSNGNSGGNNEQFF.

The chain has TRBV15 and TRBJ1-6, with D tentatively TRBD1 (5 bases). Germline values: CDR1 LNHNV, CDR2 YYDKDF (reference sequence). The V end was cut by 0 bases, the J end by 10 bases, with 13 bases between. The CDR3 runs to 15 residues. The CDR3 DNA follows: TGTGCCACCAGCAGAGATCCTGGGAGACAGTCACCCCTCCACTTT. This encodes CATSRDPGRQSPLHF.

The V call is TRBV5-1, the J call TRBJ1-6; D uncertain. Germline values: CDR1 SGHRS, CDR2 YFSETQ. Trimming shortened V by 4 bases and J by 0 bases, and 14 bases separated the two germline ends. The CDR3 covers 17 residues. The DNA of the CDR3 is TGCGCCAGCAGCATAGAAGGAGGGAGCTCCTATAATTCACCCCTCCACTTT. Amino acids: CASSIEGGSSYNSPLHF.

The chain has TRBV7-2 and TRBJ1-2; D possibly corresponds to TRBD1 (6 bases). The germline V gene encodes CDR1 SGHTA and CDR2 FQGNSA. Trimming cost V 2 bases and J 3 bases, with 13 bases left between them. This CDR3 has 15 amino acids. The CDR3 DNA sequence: TGTGCCAGCAGCTTACGGATCAGGGGTGACTATGGCTACACCTTC. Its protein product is CASSLRIRGDYGYTF.

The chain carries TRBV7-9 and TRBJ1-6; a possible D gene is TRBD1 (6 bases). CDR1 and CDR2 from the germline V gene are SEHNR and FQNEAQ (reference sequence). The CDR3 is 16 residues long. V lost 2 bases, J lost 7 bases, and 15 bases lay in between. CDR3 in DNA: TGTGCCAGCAGCTTATGGGCCGGGGGCCTCAATTCACCCCTCCACTTT. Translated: CASSLWAGGLNSPLHF.

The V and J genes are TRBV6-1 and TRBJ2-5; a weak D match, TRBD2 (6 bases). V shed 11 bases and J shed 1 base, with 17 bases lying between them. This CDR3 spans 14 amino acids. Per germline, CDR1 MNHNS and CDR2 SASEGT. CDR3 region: CAGGLAAPQETQYF. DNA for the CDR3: TGTGCCGGTGGTTTAGCGGCCCCCCAAGAGACCCAGTACTTC.

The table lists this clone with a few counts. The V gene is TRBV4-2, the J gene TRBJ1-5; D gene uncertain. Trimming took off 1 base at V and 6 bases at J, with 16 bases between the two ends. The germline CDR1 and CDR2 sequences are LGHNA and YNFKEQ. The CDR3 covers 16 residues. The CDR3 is CASSQAGKGSSQPQHF. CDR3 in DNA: TGTGCCAGCAGCCAAGCGGGAAAAGGGTCGTCTCAGCCCCAGCATTTT.

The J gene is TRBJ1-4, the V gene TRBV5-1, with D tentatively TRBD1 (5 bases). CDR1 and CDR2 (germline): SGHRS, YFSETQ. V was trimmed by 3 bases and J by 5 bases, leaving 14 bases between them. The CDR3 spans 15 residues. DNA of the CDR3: TGCGCCAGCAGCTCGTCCGGGACGGGAAATGAAAAACTGTTTTTT. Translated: CASSSSGTGNEKLFF.

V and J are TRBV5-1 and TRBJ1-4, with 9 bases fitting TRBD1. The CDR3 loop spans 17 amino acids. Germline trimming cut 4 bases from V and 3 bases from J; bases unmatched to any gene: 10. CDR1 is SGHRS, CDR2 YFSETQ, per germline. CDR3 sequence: CASSPGQGKIANEKLFF. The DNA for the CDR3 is TGCGCCAGCAGCCCGGGACAGGGAAAGATTGCTAATGAAAAACTGTTTTTT.

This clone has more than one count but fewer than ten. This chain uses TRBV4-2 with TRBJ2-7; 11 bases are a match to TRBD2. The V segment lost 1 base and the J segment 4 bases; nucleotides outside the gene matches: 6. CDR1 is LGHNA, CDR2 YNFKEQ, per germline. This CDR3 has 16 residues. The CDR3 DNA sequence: TGTGCCAGCAGCCAAGTGGTAGCGGGGGGGCAATACGAGCAGTACTTC. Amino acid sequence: CASSQVVAGGQYEQYF.

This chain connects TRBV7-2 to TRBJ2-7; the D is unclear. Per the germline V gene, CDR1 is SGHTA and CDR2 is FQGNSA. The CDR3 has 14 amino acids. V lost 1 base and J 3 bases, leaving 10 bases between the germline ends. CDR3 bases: TGTGCCAGCAGCTTAGTTGTTCTCGGCTACGAGCAGTACTTC. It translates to CASSLVVLGYEQYF.

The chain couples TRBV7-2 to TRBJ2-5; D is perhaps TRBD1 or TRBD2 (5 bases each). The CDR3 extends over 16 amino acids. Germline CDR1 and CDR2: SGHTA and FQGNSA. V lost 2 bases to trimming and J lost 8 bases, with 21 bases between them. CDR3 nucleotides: TGTGCCAGCAGCTTATCCACCCTGACAGCCCCGGGAACCCAGTACTTC. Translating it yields CASSLSTLTAPGTQYF.

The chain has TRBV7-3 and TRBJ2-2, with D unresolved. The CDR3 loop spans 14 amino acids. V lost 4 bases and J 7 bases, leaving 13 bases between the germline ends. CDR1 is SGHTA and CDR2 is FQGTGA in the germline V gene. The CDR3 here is CASSSTPGGGELFF. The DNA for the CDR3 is TGTGCCAGCAGCTCGACCCCCGGTGGCGGGGAGCTGTTTTTT.

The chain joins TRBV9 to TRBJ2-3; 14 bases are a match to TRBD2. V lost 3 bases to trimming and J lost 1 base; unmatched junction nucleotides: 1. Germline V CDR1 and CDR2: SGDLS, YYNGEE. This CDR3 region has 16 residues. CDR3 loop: CASSAGLAGGTDTQYF. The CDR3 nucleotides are TGTGCCAGCAGCGCGGGACTAGCGGGAGGCACAGATACGCAGTATTTT.

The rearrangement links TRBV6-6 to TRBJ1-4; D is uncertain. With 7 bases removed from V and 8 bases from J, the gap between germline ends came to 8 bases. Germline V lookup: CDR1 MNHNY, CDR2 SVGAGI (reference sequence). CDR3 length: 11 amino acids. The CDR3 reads CASKLGEKLFF. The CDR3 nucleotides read TGTGCCAGCAAGTTGGGGGAAAAACTGTTTTTT.

As DNA, the CDR3 is TGTGCCACCAGCAGAGATTTCACGACTGGAAACACCATATATTTT. Protein: CATSRDFTTGNTIYF. This chain links TRBV15 with TRBJ1-3; D not certain. The V and J ends lost 0 bases and 2 bases respectively, with 8 bases between them. Germline V gene sequence: CDR1 LNHNV, CDR2 YYDKDF (reference sequence). CDR3 length: 15 amino acids.

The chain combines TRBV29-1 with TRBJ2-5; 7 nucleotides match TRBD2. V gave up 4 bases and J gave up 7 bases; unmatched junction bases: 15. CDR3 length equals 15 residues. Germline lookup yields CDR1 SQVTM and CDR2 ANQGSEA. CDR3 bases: TGCAGCGTTGTCCTCGAGCTAGCGGTTGTCGGGACCCAGTACTTC. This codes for CSVVLELAVVGTQYF. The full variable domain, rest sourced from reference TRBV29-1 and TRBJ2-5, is SAVISQKPSRDICQRGTSLTIQCQVDSQVTMMFWYRQQPGQSLTLIATANQGSEATYESGFVIDKFPISRPNLTFSTLTVSNMSPEDSSIYLCSVVLELAVVGTQYFGPGTRLLVL.

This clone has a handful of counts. CDR3 DNA: TGTGCCAGCTCACCACGCGGGGCGACGAGCAATCAGCCCCAGCATTTT. It specifies CASSPRGATSNQPQHF. The chain has TRBV18 and TRBJ1-5; tentative D call: TRBD1 (5 bases). Germline CDR1 reads KGHSH; CDR2 reads LQKENI. The ends were cut back, 1 base at V and 1 base at J, with 11 bases in the middle. CDR3 length: 16 residues.

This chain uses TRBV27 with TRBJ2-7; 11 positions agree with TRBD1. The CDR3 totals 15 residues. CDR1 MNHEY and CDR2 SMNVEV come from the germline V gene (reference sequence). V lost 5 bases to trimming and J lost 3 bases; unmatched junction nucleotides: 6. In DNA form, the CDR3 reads TGTGCCAGCAGTCCTTACGGGACAGGGGGCTACGAGCAGTACTTC. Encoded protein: CASSPYGTGGYEQYF.

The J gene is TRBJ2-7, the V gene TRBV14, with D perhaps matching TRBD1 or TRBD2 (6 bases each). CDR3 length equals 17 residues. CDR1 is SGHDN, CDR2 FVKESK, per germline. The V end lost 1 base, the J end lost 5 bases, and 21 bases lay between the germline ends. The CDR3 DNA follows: TGTGCCAGCAGCCAAGGGTTACGGTGGGGGGCGGTAAACGAGCAGTACTTC. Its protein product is CASSQGLRWGAVNEQYF.

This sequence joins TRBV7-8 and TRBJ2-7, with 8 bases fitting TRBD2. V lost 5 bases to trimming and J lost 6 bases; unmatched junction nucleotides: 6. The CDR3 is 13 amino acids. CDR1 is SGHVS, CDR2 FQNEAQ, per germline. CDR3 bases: TGTGCCAGCAGCGCACCGGGGGGGGTCGAGCAGTACTTC. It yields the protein CASSAPGGVEQYF.

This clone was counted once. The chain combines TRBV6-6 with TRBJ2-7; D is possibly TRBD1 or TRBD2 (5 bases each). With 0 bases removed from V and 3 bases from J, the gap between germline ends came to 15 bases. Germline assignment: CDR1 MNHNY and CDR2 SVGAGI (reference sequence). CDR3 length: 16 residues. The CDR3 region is CASSYSSGREIYEQYF. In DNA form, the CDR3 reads TGTGCCAGCAGTTACTCGAGTGGCAGGGAGATCTACGAGCAGTACTTC.

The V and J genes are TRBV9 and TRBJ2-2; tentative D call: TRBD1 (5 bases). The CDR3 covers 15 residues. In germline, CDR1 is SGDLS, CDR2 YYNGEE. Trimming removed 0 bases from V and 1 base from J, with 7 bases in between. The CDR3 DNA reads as TGTGCCAGCAGCGTAGGTGGACAGAACACCGGGGAGCTGTTTTTT. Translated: CASSVGGQNTGELFF. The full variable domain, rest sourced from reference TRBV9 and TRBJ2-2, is DSGVTQTPKHLITATGQRVTLRCSPRSGDLSVYWYQQSLDQGLQFLIQYYNGEERAKGNILERFSAQQFPDLHSELNLSSLELGDSALYFCASSVGGQNTGELFFGEGSRLTVL.

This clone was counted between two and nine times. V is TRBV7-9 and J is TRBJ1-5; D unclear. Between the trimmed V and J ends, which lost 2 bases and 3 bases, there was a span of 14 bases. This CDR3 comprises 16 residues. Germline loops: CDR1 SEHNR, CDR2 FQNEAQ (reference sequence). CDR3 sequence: CASSLQVGGNNQPQHF. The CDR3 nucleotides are TGTGCCAGCAGCTTACAAGTCGGAGGGAACAATCAGCCCCAGCATTTT.

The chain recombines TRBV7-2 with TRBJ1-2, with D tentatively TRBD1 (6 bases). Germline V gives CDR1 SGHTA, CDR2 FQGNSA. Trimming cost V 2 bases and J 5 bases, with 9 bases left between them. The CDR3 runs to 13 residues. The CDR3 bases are TGTGCCAGCAGCTTAAACAGGGTATATGGCTACACCTTC. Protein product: CASSLNRVYGYTF.

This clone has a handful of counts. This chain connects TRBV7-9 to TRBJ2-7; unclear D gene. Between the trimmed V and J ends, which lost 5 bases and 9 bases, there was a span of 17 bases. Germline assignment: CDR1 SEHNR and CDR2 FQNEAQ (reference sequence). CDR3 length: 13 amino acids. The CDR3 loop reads CASSIIPQVGQYF. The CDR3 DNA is TGTGCCAGCAGCATTATTCCGCAGGTGGGGCAGTACTTC.